The source of this T cell receptor (beta chain) is a study of radiation and T cells in renal cell carcinoma. Assay: immunoSEQ multiplex PCR; the TCRdb copy retains only in-frame clones and omits some. This sample has roughly 150,000 clones, with about 88% found just once. Regarding this clone: Its antigen is as yet unknown.

This CDR3 is 12 amino acids long. The V end lost 8 bases, the J end lost 4 bases, and 9 bases lay between the germline ends. Germline values: CDR1 MDHEN, CDR2 SYDVKM. Study-wide results and limits: Top tumor clonotypes rose in blood 2 weeks post-radiation, then contracted. Without pretreatment biopsies, baseline tumor clonotype presence was undetermined.

Noted time point: baseline pretreatment blood. Treatment indicated: 15 Gy SBRT to primary tumor, nephrectomy 4 weeks later. Blood was sampled at baseline, 2 weeks and 4 weeks after SBRT. The tumor was a clear cell renal cell carcinoma. J is TRBJ1-5 and V is TRBV28, with D uncertain. The sample consisted of blood, taken from a patient whose treatment included radiotherapy and nephrectomy. This clonotype was sampled from a woman in her 70s with renal cell carcinoma. CDR3 sequence: CASSDPNQPQHF. The DNA for the CDR3 is TGTGCCAGCTCCGACCCGAATCAGCCCCAGCATTTT.